This T cell receptor (beta chain) was sequenced in a study of blood T cell repertoires in COVID-19. Per the germline V gene, CDR1 is KGHSH and CDR2 is LQKENI. The CDR3 extends over 16 amino acids. V shed 6 bases and J 4 bases; nucleotides not matched to a gene: 4. The method was immunoSEQ multiplex PCR; TCRdb's version includes in-frame clones alone and lacks a portion of them. The sample comprises about 180,000 clones, around 82% of which are singletons, and about 9.1% rests with the top ten. This clone was counted a single time. This chain joins TRBV18 and TRBJ2-1, with 15 bases that match TRBD2. The clonotype comes from an elderly woman with acute or convalescent COVID-19. What was sequenced was peripheral blood. CDR3 in amino acids: CASSPGLAGGYNEQFF. The CDR3 nucleotides read TGTGCCAGCTCCCCGGGACTAGCGGGGGGATACAATGAGCAGTTCTTC.